Shown below are 14 T cell receptor beta chains from a single sample sequenced in a study of T cells in localized non-small cell lung cancer. Some clones are missing from TCRdb's copy, which holds only in-frame ones; the method was immunoSEQ multiplex PCR. Found here are around 70,000 clones, approximately 84% of them singletons; the top ten hold 1% to 1.5%. The sequencing used peripheral blood, collected before any cancer treatment. The receptors originated from a female donor of 60 years or more with stage I lung adenocarcinoma.

V and J are TRBV10-1 and TRBJ1-1; 7 bases match TRBD1. The germline V gene encodes CDR1 WNHNN and CDR2 SYGVQD (reference sequence). The CDR3 runs to 13 residues. V lost 7 bases to trimming and J lost 4 bases; unmatched junction nucleotides: 6. The CDR3 bases are TGCGCCAGCACCGGGCAGGGGGGCACTGAAGCTTTCTTT. Amino acids: CASTGQGGTEAFF.

In this sample, this clone turned up a few times. The chain has TRBV7-9 and TRBJ1-2, with D tentatively TRBD1 (5 bases). Germline-derived CDR1 and CDR2 are SEHNR and FQNEAQ (reference sequence). Trimming stripped 3 bases from V and 8 bases from J, with 22 bases between. The CDR3 spans 16 residues. The CDR3 spells CASSFSGPGDVGGYTF. The DNA of the CDR3 is TGTGCCAGCAGCTTTTCAGGGCCCGGTGATGTCGGAGGCTACACCTTC.

In its sample, this clone was seen a few times. V usage is TRBV7-2 and J usage is TRBJ1-5, with D perhaps TRBD1 (5 bases). The ends were cut back, 2 bases at V and 0 bases at J, with 8 bases in the middle. Per germline, CDR1 SGHTA and CDR2 FQGNSA. The CDR3 is 15 amino acids. CDR3 DNA: TGTGCCAGCAGCTTATCAGGGTATAGCAATCAGCCCCAGCATTTT. Its translation is CASSLSGYSNQPQHF. The full variable domain, its missing parts supplied by reference TRBV7-2 and TRBJ1-5, is GAGVSQSPSNKVTEKGKDVELRCDPISGHTALYWYRQSLGQGLEFLIYFQGNSAPDKSGLPSDRFSAERTGGSVSTLTIQRTQQEDSAVYLCASSLSGYSNQPQHFGDGTRLSIL.

This chain connects TRBV19 to TRBJ1-4; a weak D match, TRBD1 (5 bases). This CDR3 is 17 amino acids long. The ends were cut back, 4 bases at V and 5 bases at J, with 20 bases in the middle. CDR1 is LNHDA and CDR2 is SQIVND in the germline V gene (reference sequence). The CDR3 sequence is CASSSRDGLPRNEKLFF. The CDR3 DNA sequence: TGTGCCAGTAGTAGCCGGGACGGACTACCCCGGAATGAAAAACTGTTTTTT.

The chain joins TRBV11-2 to TRBJ2-7; D gene ambiguous. Germline CDR1 SGHAT, CDR2 FQNNGV. Trimming removed 1 base from V and 3 bases from J, with 1 base in between. This CDR3 is built from 11 residues. CDR3 sequence (DNA): TGTGCCAGCAGCTTAGTCTACGAGCAGTACTTC. Translation gives CASSLVYEQYF.

This clone showed up just a few times. The chain uses TRBV20-1 and TRBJ1-1; D not resolved. CDR1 is DFQATT, CDR2 SNEGSKA, per germline (reference sequence). CDR3 length: 11 residues. The CDR3 sequence is CMGRGNTEAFF. CDR3 nucleotide sequence: TGCATGGGCCGGGGGAACACTGAAGCTTTCTTT.

The chain is built from TRBV7-8 and TRBJ2-5, with TRBD2 as a possible D gene (6 bases). Germline V gives CDR1 SGHVS, CDR2 FQNEAQ. V was pared by 6 bases and J by 8 bases, with 22 bases between. CDR3 length: 15 amino acids. The CDR3 DNA follows: TGTGCCAGCAGAGCTGGGACTTCGATCAGAGAAACCCAGTACTTC. Its translation is CASRAGTSIRETQYF.

This clone came up a few times. The gene calls are TRBV6-6 and TRBJ1-2; possibly TRBD1 for D (5 bases). CDR3 length equals 14 residues. Looked up from germline, CDR1 is MNHNY and CDR2 is SVGAGI (reference sequence). The ends were cut back, 4 bases at V and 3 bases at J, with 12 bases in the middle. The CDR3 loop is CASSLAGSHYGYTF. The CDR3 DNA sequence: TGTGCCAGCAGTTTAGCAGGGTCCCACTATGGCTACACCTTC.

The chain carries TRBV7-9 and TRBJ1-2, with TRBD1 as a possible D gene (5 bases). V was trimmed by 3 bases and J by 5 bases, leaving 10 bases between them. CDR1 is SEHNR and CDR2 is FQNEAQ in the germline V gene (reference sequence). This CDR3 comprises 13 residues. CDR3: CASSFSGGYGYTF. The DNA for the CDR3 is TGTGCCAGCAGCTTTAGTGGGGGGTATGGCTACACCTTC.

This chain links TRBV7-9 with TRBJ2-1, with 14 bases fitting TRBD2. CDR3 size: 16 residues. Trimming took 6 bases from V and 8 from J; bases not matched to a gene: 9. Germline CDR1 reads SEHNR; CDR2 reads FQNEAQ (reference sequence). DNA of the CDR3: TGTGCCAGCAGTTCGGGACTAGCGGGAGAATCGGATGAGCAGTTCTTC. Amino acid sequence: CASSSGLAGESDEQFF.

The rearrangement uses TRBV7-2 and TRBJ1-1, with D unresolved. This CDR3 has 13 residues. Trimming shortened V by 2 bases and J by 4 bases, and 8 bases separated the two germline ends. CDR1 and CDR2 from the germline V gene are SGHTA and FQGNSA. The CDR3 loop is CASSLHGSTEAFF. The CDR3 DNA is TGTGCCAGCAGCTTACATGGGTCCACTGAAGCTTTCTTT.

The rearrangement joins TRBV9 to TRBJ1-2; D possibly corresponds to TRBD1 (5 bases). Trimming shortened V by 0 bases and J by 4 bases, and 10 bases separated the two germline ends. The V gene's germline CDR1 is SGDLS and CDR2 YYNGEE. This CDR3 spans 14 amino acids. CDR3 protein: CASSVGQGTYGYTF. The CDR3 DNA reads as TGTGCCAGCAGCGTAGGTCAGGGTACCTATGGCTACACCTTC. The full variable domain, with the rest looked up from reference TRBV9 and TRBJ1-2, is DSGVTQTPKHLITATGQRVTLRCSPRSGDLSVYWYQQSLDQGLQFLIQYYNGEERAKGNILERFSAQQFPDLHSELNLSSLELGDSALYFCASSVGQGTYGYTFGSGTRLTVV.

V and J are TRBV18 and TRBJ2-7, with 7 bases fitting TRBD1. J gave up 0 bases and V 8 bases, and 7 bases lay outside the gene matches. CDR1 KGHSH and CDR2 LQKENI come from the germline V gene. This CDR3 is built from 14 residues. The CDR3 is CASAIGTDSYEQYF. The CDR3 DNA reads as TGTGCCAGCGCAATTGGGACAGACTCCTACGAGCAGTACTTC.

The genes are TRBV7-9 and TRBJ1-4; unclear D gene. Trimming shortened V by 1 base and J by 7 bases, and 13 bases separated the two germline ends. The CDR3 runs to 15 residues. The germline V gene encodes CDR1 SEHNR and CDR2 FQNEAQ (reference sequence). The CDR3 loop reads CASSLVESRREKLFF. DNA of the CDR3: TGTGCCAGCAGCTTAGTTGAGAGTCGGCGTGAAAAACTGTTTTTT.